This entry lists 14 T cell receptor beta chains sequenced from one sample in a study of blood T cell repertoires in COVID-19. The table came from immunoSEQ multiplex PCR; TCRdb's copy has only in-frame clones and leaves some out. The repertoire holds roughly 250,000 clones, with over 80% as singletons. Sample: PBMCs or T cells enriched from blood (not recorded which). Every receptor here comes from a woman younger than 30 who had recovered from COVID-19.

J is TRBJ2-5 and V is TRBV5-4; 14 nucleotides match TRBD2. The CDR3 has 17 amino acids. V trimming: 3 bases; J trimming: 5 bases; junction bases outside the gene matches: 9. Germline V gives CDR1 SGHNT, CDR2 YYREEE (reference sequence). The CDR3 sequence is CASSYGLAGGSPETQYF. The CDR3 nucleotides are TGTGCCAGCAGCTATGGACTAGCGGGGGGCTCGCCGGAGACCCAGTACTTC.

The chain links TRBV7-2 to TRBJ2-5; D is uncertain. The V end lost 3 bases, the J end lost 3 bases, and 14 bases lay between the germline ends. The CDR3 runs 15 residues. CDR1 is SGHTA and CDR2 is FQGNSA in the germline V gene. CDR3 amino acids: CASSFPNFIKETQYF. In DNA form, the CDR3 reads TGTGCCAGCAGCTTCCCGAACTTTATTAAAGAGACCCAGTACTTC.

This sequence joins TRBV4-3 and TRBJ2-7, with 9 bases matching TRBD1. Germline-derived CDR1 and CDR2 are LGHNA and YSLEER. J lost 6 bases, V lost 0 bases, and 3 bases had no gene match. The CDR3 loop spans 14 amino acids. The CDR3 is CASSQDRDRVEQYF. DNA of the CDR3: TGCGCCAGCAGCCAAGACCGGGACAGGGTCGAGCAGTACTTC.

This CDR3 reads CASKGAPYEQYF. The DNA of the CDR3 is TGTGCCAGCAAGGGGGCCCCCTACGAGCAGTACTTC. This chain links TRBV6-6 with TRBJ2-7, with 7 positions matching TRBD1. Germline CDR1 is MNHNY and CDR2 is SVGAGI (reference sequence). Losses at the gene ends were 7 bases for V and 2 bases for J; bases not matched to a gene: 2. The CDR3 spans 12 residues.

The chain uses TRBV15 and TRBJ1-2; D is unclear. This CDR3 is 13 amino acids long. CDR1 and CDR2 (germline): LNHNV, YYDKDF (reference sequence). V shed 0 bases and J shed 10 bases, with 12 bases lying between them. The CDR3 DNA reads as TGTGCCACCAGCAGAGATTGGGCCGCACACTACACCTTC. This sequence encodes CATSRDWAAHYTF. The full variable domain, completed using reference TRBV15 and TRBJ1-2, is DAMVIQNPRYQVTQFGKPVTLSCSQTLNHNVMYWYQQKSSQAPKLLFHYYDKDFNNEADTPDNFQSRRPNTSFCFLDIRSPGLGDTAMYLCATSRDWAAHYTFGSGTRLTVV.

This chain joins TRBV10-1 and TRBJ2-5; 9 nucleotides agree with TRBD2. The germline V gene has CDR1 WNHNN and CDR2 SYGVQD (reference sequence). The CDR3 is 15 amino acids. V lost 4 bases and J lost 1; bases outside the gene matches: 4. The CDR3 loop reads CASSAGTSSQETQYF. Here the CDR3 DNA reads TGCGCCAGCAGTGCCGGGACTAGCTCCCAAGAGACCCAGTACTTC.

The J gene is TRBJ1-1, the V gene TRBV13, with a weak D call TRBD1 (6 bases). This CDR3 has 13 amino acids. Germline V lookup: CDR1 PRHDT, CDR2 FYEKMQ (reference sequence). Between the trimmed V and J ends, which lost 1 base and 4 bases, there was a span of 7 bases. The DNA for the CDR3 is TGTGCCAGCAGCTTAGCAGGGGCCACTGAAGCTTTCTTT. The encoded protein is CASSLAGATEAFF.

The rearrangement joins TRBV12-3 or TRBV12-4 to TRBJ1-5; unclear D gene. This CDR3 comprises 13 residues. With 1 base removed from V and 7 bases from J, the gap between germline ends came to 8 bases. The CDR3 here is CASSLGGPQPQHF. DNA of the CDR3: TGTGCCAGCAGTTTAGGAGGGCCCCAGCCCCAGCATTTT.

The chain carries TRBV7-3 and TRBJ1-1; maybe TRBD1 (6 bases). V gave up 1 base and J gave up 1 base, with 7 bases separating them. This CDR3 has 14 amino acids. Looked up from germline, CDR1 is SGHTA and CDR2 is FQGTGA. This CDR3 reads CASSLMGANTEAFF. The CDR3 nucleotides are TGTGCCAGCAGCTTAATGGGGGCGAACACTGAAGCTTTCTTT.

This rearrangement joins TRBV15 to TRBJ2-1; TRBD1 might be the D (5 bases). Trimming left V 0 bases short and J 10 bases short, with 16 bases between. CDR1 LNHNV and CDR2 YYDKDF come from the germline V gene (reference sequence). The length of the CDR3 is 15 residues. Here the CDR3 DNA reads TGTGCCACCAGCAGAGACTGGACACAGCATGTCGAGCAGTTCTTC. It encodes CATSRDWTQHVEQFF.

This clone was recorded once. This chain uses TRBV29-1 with TRBJ2-1; 8 bases are a match to TRBD2. The CDR3 covers 13 residues. Germline-derived CDR1 and CDR2 are SQVTM and ANQGSEA. V lost 3 bases and J lost 4; bases outside the gene matches: 2. The CDR3 loop reads CSVDGRVYNEQFF. The CDR3 nucleotides read TGCAGCGTTGACGGGAGGGTTTACAATGAGCAGTTCTTC.

This sequence joins TRBV13 and TRBJ1-2, with D possibly being TRBD1 (5 bases). CDR3 length: 21 residues. V lost 2 bases, J lost 3 bases, and 31 bases lay in between. Germline CDR1 PRHDT, CDR2 FYEKMQ (reference sequence). The CDR3 reads CASSLTFGPRPEMGGHYGYTF. CDR3 DNA sequence: TGTGCCAGCAGCTTAACCTTCGGCCCCCGCCCCGAAATGGGGGGTCACTATGGCTACACCTTC.

The J gene is TRBJ1-1, the V gene TRBV19, with D possibly being TRBD1 (6 bases). The CDR3 contains 13 residues. Looked up from germline, CDR1 is LNHDA and CDR2 is SQIVND (reference sequence). The V end was cut by 4 bases, the J end by 6 bases, with 12 bases between. The CDR3 reads CASSTTGTAEAFF. The CDR3 nucleotides are TGTGCCAGTAGTACTACAGGGACGGCTGAAGCTTTCTTT.

This clone was observed a handful of times. This chain connects TRBV7-9 to TRBJ1-3; TRBD1 agrees at 7 bases. Germline V gene data show CDR1 as SEHNR and CDR2 as FQNEAQ (reference sequence). The CDR3 length is 15 residues. Trimming removed 4 bases from V and 2 bases from J; junction bases left unmatched: 5. The CDR3 loop reads CASSYRDSTGNTIYF. CDR3 bases: TGTGCCAGCAGCTACCGGGACAGTACTGGAAACACCATATATTTT.